Each of the 10 T cell receptor beta chains below was sequenced from the same sample in a study of OX40 agonist ivuxolimab in advanced cancers. Measured with immunoSEQ multiplex PCR; TCRdb has only the in-frame clones, and not every one. The data show tens of thousands of clones, about 90% seen once. The input for sequencing was CD4+ or CD8+ T cells sorted from blood, taken in a trial of the OX40 agonist ivuxolimab. These receptors originate from an adult with an advanced solid tumor such as melanoma, head and neck, liver or kidney cancer.

Concerning this clone itself: This same CDR3 is encoded by further DNA sequences in the sample. The J gene is TRBJ2-7, the V gene TRBV28; D might be TRBD1 (6 bases). This CDR3 is built from 14 residues. V was cut by 0 bases and J by 1 base, with 7 bases left in between. CDR1 and CDR2 (germline): MDHEN, SYDVKM. CDR3 sequence: CASSLWRGSYEQYF. CDR3 nucleotide sequence: TGTGCCAGCAGTTTATGGAGGGGGTCCTACGAGCAGTACTTC.

The chain employs TRBV29-1 and TRBJ2-7; 9 bases match TRBD2. The CDR3 length is 15 residues. With 1 base clipped from V and 2 bases from J, the junction kept 6 bases outside the gene matches. Looked up from germline, CDR1 is SQVTM and CDR2 is ANQGSEA. CDR3 nucleotide sequence: TGCAGCGTTGAAGGGGGGACTAGCACCCCCTACGAGCAGTACTTC. It encodes CSVEGGTSTPYEQYF.

J is TRBJ2-2 and V is TRBV14; no clear D gene. CDR1 SGHDN and CDR2 FVKESK come from the germline V gene. Deletions cut 3 bases from V and 6 bases from J, with 11 bases between. The CDR3 is 14 amino acids. The CDR3, as DNA: TGTGCCAGCAGCCAGTCCATAGGCGCCGGGGAGCTGTTTTTT. This translates into CASSQSIGAGELFF.

As concerns this clone: One junction end does not reproduce the germline sequence, and a read error may be involved. CDR3 DNA sequence: TGTGCTAGCAGCTTACGGACAGGGGGCGCGGAGACCCAGTACTTC. As protein: CASSLRTGGAETQYF. This sequence joins TRBV7-7 and TRBJ2-5; 11 positions agree with TRBD1. Germline CDR1 and CDR2: SSHAT and FNYEAQ (reference sequence). The CDR3 runs to 15 residues.

The chain has TRBV5-4 and TRBJ2-7; 11 positions match TRBD2. V lost 3 bases and J lost 5; bases outside the gene matches: 7. The V gene's germline CDR1 is SGHNT and CDR2 YYREEE (reference sequence). The CDR3 length is 15 residues. The CDR3 bases are TGTGCCAGCAGCTCCACTAGCGGGAGAGTGGACGAGCAGTACTTC. Amino acid sequence: CASSSTSGRVDEQYF.

Comments on this clone: Other DNA sequences in the same sample also yield this CDR3. The J gene is TRBJ2-7, the V gene TRBV30; tentative D call: TRBD2 (7 bases). From germline, CDR1 is GTSNPN and CDR2 SVGIG (reference sequence). This CDR3 spans 13 amino acids. Trimming removed 3 bases from V and 0 bases from J, with 9 bases in between. CDR3 loop: CAWSRGASYEQYF. CDR3 sequence (DNA): TGTGCCTGGAGCCGGGGGGCCTCCTACGAGCAGTACTTC.

This clone is a singleton in its sample. The chain joins TRBV10-2 to TRBJ1-5; D might be TRBD1 (5 bases). The V end was cut by 7 bases, the J end by 0 bases, with 10 bases between. Looked up from germline, CDR1 is WSHSY and CDR2 is SAAADI. This CDR3 region has 14 residues. CDR3 in amino acids: CASKEQVSNQPQHF. DNA for the CDR3: TGCGCCAGCAAAGAACAGGTTAGCAATCAGCCCCAGCATTTT.

The chain links TRBV28 to TRBJ2-7; 8 nucleotides align to TRBD1. The length of the CDR3 is 13 residues. Per germline, CDR1 MDHEN and CDR2 SYDVKM. The V gene end was trimmed by 4 bases and the J gene end by 6 bases; junction bases not matched to a gene: 5. The chain's CDR3 is CASSSGQVVEQYF. The CDR3 DNA reads as TGTGCCAGCAGTTCGGGACAGGTGGTCGAGCAGTACTTC.

The J gene is TRBJ1-2, the V gene TRBV30; D is unclear. The CDR3 sequence is 12 residues long. Germline-derived CDR1 and CDR2 are GTSNPN and SVGIG (reference sequence). The germline V and J ends were trimmed by 5 bases and 4 bases, with 11 bases remaining between them. CDR3 coding DNA: TGTGCCTGGTTTCTTTCGATCTATGGCTACACCTTC. It is translated as CAWFLSIYGYTF. The variable domain in full, completed from reference TRBV30 and TRBJ1-2, reads SQTIHQWPATLVQPVGSPLSLECTVEGTSNPNLYWYRQAAGRGLQLLFYSVGIGQISSEVPQNLSASRPQDRQFILSSKKLLLSDSGFYLCAWFLSIYGYTFGSGTRLTVV.

The chain carries TRBV27 and TRBJ2-1, with TRBD1 matching 8 bases. Losses at the gene ends were 7 bases for V and 4 bases for J; bases not matched to a gene: 6. Germline V gene data show CDR1 as MNHEY and CDR2 as SMNVEV (reference sequence). This CDR3 comprises 14 residues. The CDR3 reads CASKGTGQYNEQFF. CDR3 nucleotide sequence: TGTGCCAGCAAAGGGACAGGCCAATACAATGAGCAGTTCTTC.